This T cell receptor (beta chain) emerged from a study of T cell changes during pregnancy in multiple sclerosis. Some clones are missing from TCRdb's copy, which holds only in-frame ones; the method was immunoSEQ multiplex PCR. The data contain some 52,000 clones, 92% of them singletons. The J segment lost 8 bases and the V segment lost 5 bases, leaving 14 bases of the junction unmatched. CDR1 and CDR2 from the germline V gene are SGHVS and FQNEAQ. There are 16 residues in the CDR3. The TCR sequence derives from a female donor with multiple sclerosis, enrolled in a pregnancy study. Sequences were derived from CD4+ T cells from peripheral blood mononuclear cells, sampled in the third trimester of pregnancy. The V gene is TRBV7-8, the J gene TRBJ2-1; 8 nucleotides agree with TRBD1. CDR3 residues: CASSPFRGLPGDEQFF. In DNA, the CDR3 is TGTGCCAGCAGCCCCTTCAGGGGGCTGCCGGGGGATGAGCAGTTCTTC.